The next 27 T cell receptor beta chains were all read from a single sample in a study of T cells in Graves' hyperthyroidism and ophthalmopathy. TCR beta CDR3 sequences were amplified from RNA transcripts. An initial round of RT-PCR targeting the TCR CDR3 relied on the HTBI primer set. One entry per CDR3 protein results from TCRdb running MiXCR on the multiplex PCR reads. The data show hundreds of thousands of distinct CDR3 sequences, with roughly 14% seen just once and around 13% held by the top ten. Sequenced sample: blood. The receptor set was obtained from a young man with Graves' ophthalmopathy.

This clonotype was detected many times. This chain connects TRBV5-1 to TRBJ2-1; 10 bases align to TRBD2. The CDR3 is 15 amino acids. The V and J ends lost 3 bases and 4 bases, in that order; junction bases with no gene match: 4. Germline V gene lookup returns CDR1 SGHRS and CDR2 YFSETQ. CDR3: CASSSSGGRYNEQFF. The DNA of the CDR3 is TGCGCCAGCAGCTCTAGCGGGGGCCGATACAATGAGCAGTTCTTC.

This clonotype was seen repeatedly, ten times or more. The chain is built from TRBV20-1 and TRBJ2-5; 7 bases match TRBD2. The junction had 6 bases not matched to a gene; V was cut back by 3 bases and J by 2 bases. The CDR3 has 14 amino acids. CDR1 and CDR2 (germline): DFQATT, SNEGSKA (reference sequence). The CDR3 DNA reads as TGCAGTGCTAGTGCTAGCGGACCTCAAGAGACCCAGTACTTC. This sequence encodes CSASASGPQETQYF.

The chain combines TRBV15 with TRBJ1-1; TRBD1 agrees at 7 bases. The CDR3 has 15 amino acids. Germline CDR1 and CDR2: LNHNV and YYDKDF (reference sequence). The V segment lost 4 bases and the J segment 0 bases; nucleotides outside the gene matches: 5. CDR3 loop: CATSTNRGMNTEAFF. The CDR3 region has the DNA TGTGCCACCAGCACTAACAGGGGAATGAACACTGAAGCTTTCTTT.

This clonotype was seen at least ten times. A junction boundary mismatches the germline segment, possibly from a read error. The chain employs TRBV5-1 and TRBJ2-3; a weak D match, TRBD2 (5 bases). The CDR3 runs to 13 residues. Germline-derived CDR1 and CDR2 are SGHRS and YFSETQ. This CDR3 is CASSLSGTDTQYF. The CDR3 DNA reads as TGTGCCAGCAGCTTATCGGGGACAGATACGCAGTATTTT.

In its sample, this clonotype was seen many times. This chain links TRBV7-9 with TRBJ2-1; 11 positions match TRBD2. With V trimmed by 4 bases and J by 7 bases, 12 bases remained unmatched. CDR3 size: 17 residues. From germline, CDR1 is SEHNR and CDR2 FQNEAQ (reference sequence). In DNA form, the CDR3 reads TGTGCCAGCAGCTCCCCCCTTAGCGGGAGGGCCAGAAATGAGCAGTTCTTC. This encodes CASSSPLSGRARNEQFF.

The table lists this clonotype with many counts. The gene calls are TRBV30 and TRBJ1-4; no reliable D call. In germline, CDR1 is GTSNPN, CDR2 SVGIG (reference sequence). V was shortened by 2 bases and J by 10 bases, with 14 bases between the two germline ends. This CDR3 is built from 13 residues. In DNA, the CDR3 is TGTGCCTGGAGTTGGCAGAGAGACGGAAAACTGTTTTTT. Its translation is CAWSWQRDGKLFF.

As for this clonotype: Since a much larger clone is just one base distant, this may be a read error. The chain employs TRBV6-1 and TRBJ1-4; TRBD1 is a possible D gene (6 bases). Per germline, CDR1 MNHNS and CDR2 SASEGT. The CDR3 spans 15 residues. In DNA form, the CDR3 reads TGTGCCAGCAGTGAAGAGACAGGCCGGAATGAAAAACTGTCTTTT. Its translation: CASSEETGRNEKLSF.

This clonotype was counted many times. J is TRBJ1-1 and V is TRBV3-1, with D hard to call. V gave up 0 bases and J gave up 13 bases, with 18 bases separating them. Per the germline V gene, CDR1 is LGHDT and CDR2 is YNNKEL (reference sequence). This CDR3 contains 14 residues. CDR3 sequence (DNA): TGTGCCAGCAGCCAAGATCGAGGCAGCGTGAAGCTTTTCTTT. Translated: CASSQDRGSVKLFF.

This clonotype was counted ten times or more. This rearrangement joins TRBV11-2 to TRBJ2-7, with 9 bases fitting TRBD1. CDR1 is SGHAT, CDR2 FQNNGV, per germline. This CDR3 is built from 15 residues. Trimming removed 4 bases from V and 2 bases from J; junction bases left unmatched: 6. DNA for the CDR3: TGTGCCAGCAGCTCGACAGGGGGTCTAACCTACGAGCAGTACTTC. Residues: CASSSTGGLTYEQYF.

This clonotype was seen repeatedly, ten times or more. V and J are TRBV20-1 and TRBJ2-1; D may be TRBD1 (5 bases). This CDR3 comprises 17 residues. The V and J ends lost 3 bases and 4 bases respectively, with 22 bases between them. Germline CDR1 reads DFQATT; CDR2 reads SNEGSKA (reference sequence). CDR3 residues: CSASLRANGPRYNEQFF. CDR3 nucleotides: TGCAGTGCTAGCCTCAGGGCCAACGGCCCAAGGTACAATGAGCAGTTCTTC.

This clonotype was counted ten times or more. V is TRBV3-1 and J is TRBJ2-3; D ambiguous. The CDR3 is made up of 14 amino acids. Germline V lookup: CDR1 LGHDT, CDR2 YNNKEL (reference sequence). Deletions cut 2 bases from V and 0 bases from J, with 6 bases between. The DNA for the CDR3 is TGTGCCAGCAGCCAATGGCCAAGCACAGATACGCAGTATTTT. Amino acids: CASSQWPSTDTQYF.

This clonotype came up many times. The J gene is TRBJ2-3, the V gene TRBV9; 12 bases line up with TRBD1. Germline CDR1 SGDLS, CDR2 YYNGEE. The CDR3 extends over 18 amino acids. With 5 bases clipped from V and 8 bases from J, the junction kept 18 bases outside the gene matches. In DNA, the CDR3 is TGTGCCAGCAGTCTGCCTTCCTCGGGACAGGGGGCGTTTGGTACGCAGTATTTT. This gives the protein CASSLPSSGQGAFGTQYF.

A remark on this clonotype: Sequence at one end of the junction differs from germline and may be a read error. The chain combines TRBV5-1 with TRBJ2-1; 7 bases map to TRBD1. The CDR3 covers 12 residues. Looked up from germline, CDR1 is SGHRS and CDR2 is YFSETQ. DNA of the CDR3: TGCGCCAGCAGCGGGACAGAGAATGAGCAGCTCTTC. Translating it yields CASSGTENEQLF.

Comment on this clonotype: A much larger clone lies a single base off, so this may be a read error. V usage is TRBV5-6 and J usage is TRBJ2-7, with D unresolved. Germline CDR1 reads SGHDT; CDR2 reads YYEEEE. This CDR3 has 14 residues. V was pared by 3 bases and J by 5 bases, with 15 bases between. CDR3 loop: CASSSPGTGNEQYF. The DNA of the CDR3 is TGTGCCAGCAGCTCCCCCGGAACCGGAAACGAGCAGTACTTC.

V is TRBV19 and J is TRBJ1-5; D remains ambiguous. The CDR3 consists of 14 residues. The germline CDR1 and CDR2 sequences are LNHDA and SQIVND (reference sequence). With 3 bases removed from V and 2 bases from J, the gap between germline ends came to 8 bases. This CDR3 is CASSIAWGNQPQHF. DNA of the CDR3: TGTGCCAGTAGTATTGCATGGGGCAATCAGCCCCAGCATTTT. The variable domain in full, completed from reference TRBV19 and TRBJ1-5, reads DGGITQSPKYLFRKEGQNVTLSCEQNLNHDAMYWYRQDPGQGLRLIYYSQIVNDFQKGDIAEGYSVSREKKESFPLTVTSAQKNPTAFYLCASSIAWGNQPQHFGDGTRLSIL.

The table lists this clonotype with many counts. J is TRBJ1-4 and V is TRBV24-1, with D uncertain. This CDR3 contains 12 residues. Trimming left V 4 bases short and J 8 bases short, with 7 bases between. Germline V gene lookup returns CDR1 KGHDR and CDR2 SFDVKD. The CDR3 here is CATSDRAEKLFF. CDR3 nucleotide sequence: TGTGCCACCAGTGACCGTGCGGAAAAACTGTTTTTT.

This clonotype showed up just a few times. The genes are TRBV6-5 and TRBJ1-6, with D perhaps matching TRBD1 (5 bases). Germline V gene lookup returns CDR1 MNHEY and CDR2 SVGAGI. The V end was cut by 2 bases, the J end by 7 bases, with 15 bases between. This CDR3 has 16 amino acids. CDR3: CASSYQQGGINSPLHF. CDR3 in DNA: TGTGCCAGCAGTTACCAGCAGGGCGGGATCAATTCACCCCTCCACTTT.

This clonotype showed up many times. J is TRBJ2-1 and V is TRBV3-1, with D possibly being TRBD2 (5 bases). This CDR3 is built from 16 residues. The V end lost 5 bases, the J end lost 2 bases, and 16 bases lay between the germline ends. Germline assignment: CDR1 LGHDT and CDR2 YNNKEL (reference sequence). The CDR3 protein is CASSSGLVPAYNEQFF. CDR3 in DNA: TGTGCCAGCAGCTCCGGACTGGTGCCTGCCTACAATGAGCAGTTCTTC.

This clonotype was observed many times. V gene TRBV29-1 combines with J gene TRBJ2-5; 7 bases map to TRBD2. CDR3 length: 15 residues. V was pared by 4 bases and J by 5 bases, with 13 bases of the junction left unmatched. The germline gives CDR1 SQVTM, CDR2 ANQGSEA. CDR3 amino acids: CSVGMVGRGGETQYF. The CDR3 region has the DNA TGCAGCGTTGGCATGGTAGGGAGGGGAGGCGAGACCCAGTACTTC. Full variable domain (rest looked up from reference TRBV29-1 and TRBJ2-5): SAVISQKPSRDICQRGTSLTIQCQVDSQVTMMFWYRQQPGQSLTLIATANQGSEATYESGFVIDKFPISRPNLTFSTLTVSNMSPEDSSIYLCSVGMVGRGGETQYFGPGTRLLVL.

In its sample, this clonotype was seen many times. V is TRBV6-5 and J is TRBJ1-4; D gene uncertain. CDR1 and CDR2 (germline): MNHEY, SVGAGI. This CDR3 is built from 15 residues. V gave up 2 bases and J gave up 4 bases, with 11 bases separating them. The CDR3 nucleotides are TGTGCCAGCAGTTACGTATCAGGCGGTAATGAAAAACTGTTTTTT. Encoded protein: CASSYVSGGNEKLFF.

This clonotype was found many times. The CDR3 bases are TGCGCCAGCAGCTTGGGGACAGGATTCGGCTACACCTTC. The encoded protein is CASSLGTGFGYTF. The chain combines TRBV5-1 with TRBJ1-2; 7 bases map to TRBD1. CDR1 is SGHRS and CDR2 is YFSETQ in the germline V gene. Trimming took 0 bases from V and 8 from J; bases not matched to a gene: 4. The CDR3 is 13 amino acids.

This clonotype was recorded many times. The rearrangement joins TRBV12-3 or TRBV12-4 to TRBJ1-1, with D maybe TRBD1 (5 bases). V was cut by 2 bases and J by 3 bases, with 10 bases left in between. The CDR3 is 14 residues long. The CDR3 here is CASSLNWGDTEAFF. Here the CDR3 DNA reads TGTGCCAGCAGTTTAAATTGGGGGGACACTGAAGCTTTCTTT.

This clonotype was counted ten times or more. The chain carries TRBV20-1 and TRBJ2-3; 11 positions match TRBD1. The V segment lost 2 bases and the J segment 5 bases; nucleotides outside the gene matches: 6. Germline CDR1 is DFQATT and CDR2 is SNEGSKA (reference sequence). This CDR3 spans 15 amino acids. The CDR3 DNA is TGCAGTGCTAGATCTCGGACAGGGGGCCTAGATACGCAGTATTTT. This translates into CSARSRTGGLDTQYF.

Only a few counts were recorded for this clonotype. This rearrangement joins TRBV6-2 or TRBV6-3 to TRBJ1-6, with D perhaps matching TRBD1 (5 bases). The CDR3 sequence is 13 residues long. V was cut by 8 bases and J by 4 bases, with 9 bases left in between. Germline loops: CDR1 MNHEY, CDR2 SVGEGT. Written as DNA, the CDR3 is TGTGCCAGCGGGACGACTTATAATTCACCCCTCCACTTT. Residues: CASGTTYNSPLHF.

This clonotype has only a few counts. V is TRBV29-1 and J is TRBJ2-7; D is undetermined. V lost 2 bases to trimming and J lost 7 bases, with 15 bases between them. Germline V gene sequence: CDR1 SQVTM, CDR2 ANQGSEA. This CDR3 region has 13 residues. The CDR3 spells CSVELTSLTEQYF. The CDR3, as DNA: TGCAGCGTTGAATTAACATCCTTAACAGAGCAGTACTTC.

The chain joins TRBV20-1 to TRBJ2-2; 10 nucleotides match TRBD2. This CDR3 has 15 amino acids. The junction had 5 bases not matched to a gene; V was cut back by 6 bases and J by 1 base. Germline V CDR1 and CDR2: DFQATT, SNEGSKA (reference sequence). CDR3 DNA sequence: TGCAGTGCCCAACTAGCGGGATTGAACACCGGGGAGCTGTTTTTT. Translation: CSAQLAGLNTGELFF.

This chain links TRBV6-1 with TRBJ2-5, with 8 bases that match TRBD1. This CDR3 has 13 residues. Germline assignment: CDR1 MNHNS and CDR2 SASEGT. The J segment lost 5 bases and the V segment lost 7 bases, leaving 6 bases of the junction unmatched. CDR3 sequence: CASNRGSSETQYF. CDR3 in DNA: TGTGCCAGCAACAGGGGGAGTAGCGAGACCCAGTACTTC.